The 21 T cell receptor beta chains in this list originate from one sample, sequenced in a study of Graves' ophthalmopathy and Graves' hyperthyroidism. From RNA, the CDR3 regions of TCR beta chains were amplified and sequenced. Scientists carried out first-round RT-PCR using HTBI primers and then a second-round multiplex PCR. TCRdb analysed the multiplex PCR reads with MiXCR anew, one entry per CDR3 protein. The data hold about 620,000 distinct CDR3 sequences, with around a fifth observed a single time. Sequencing was done on a sample of peripheral blood. The origin of the receptors is a woman under 30 with stable Graves' hyperthyroidism. Some clones in this sample may be carry-over from other donors' samples.

This clonotype was counted many times. J is TRBJ1-2 and V is TRBV3-1, with TRBD1 matching over 7 bases. The CDR3 extends over 15 amino acids. The junction had 10 bases not matched to a gene; V was cut back by 5 bases and J by 4 bases. In germline, CDR1 is LGHDT, CDR2 YNNKEL (reference sequence). The CDR3 sequence is CASSYIRDSRYGYTF. CDR3 bases: TGTGCCAGCAGCTACATCCGGGACAGCCGCTATGGCTACACCTTC.

V and J are TRBV27 and TRBJ1-1; no reliable D call. The germline V gene encodes CDR1 MNHEY and CDR2 SMNVEV (reference sequence). The CDR3 is 16 residues long. Trimming left V 0 bases short and J 2 bases short, with 13 bases between. The CDR3 nucleotides are TGTGCCAGCAGTTTATCTTTTCTGTTCCTCAACACTGAAGCTTTCTTT. Residues: CASSLSFLFLNTEAFF.

This clonotype has more than one count but fewer than ten. This chain joins TRBV6-1 and TRBJ2-7; D assignment may be TRBD1 or TRBD2 (5 bases each). This CDR3 is built from 15 residues. V was shortened by 3 bases and J by 0 bases, with 12 bases between the two germline ends. Germline CDR1 is MNHNS and CDR2 is SASEGT. The chain's CDR3 is CASSDPGTDSYEQYF. The CDR3 DNA reads as TGTGCCAGCAGTGACCCCGGGACCGACTCCTACGAGCAGTACTTC.

This clonotype was seen only a few times. A read error may explain this, as a much larger clone is one base away. The gene calls are TRBV2 and TRBJ1-1; D is undetermined. Germline lookup yields CDR1 SNHLY and CDR2 FYNNEI. The V end lost 7 bases, the J end lost 7 bases, and 10 bases lay between the germline ends. This CDR3 region has 11 residues. The CDR3 coding sequence is TGTGCCAGCACGCGGGAGATTGAAGCTTTCTTT. Its translation is CASTREIEAFF.

This clonotype was found many times. The chain has TRBV6-2 or TRBV6-3 and TRBJ2-4; a possible D gene is TRBD2 (5 bases). Trimming shortened V by 3 bases and J by 0 bases, and 15 bases separated the two germline ends. There are 17 residues in the CDR3. In germline, CDR1 is MNHEY, CDR2 SVGEGT. CDR3: CASSYLTGIVAKNIQYF. The CDR3 DNA reads as TGTGCCAGCAGTTATCTTACGGGGATCGTAGCCAAAAACATTCAGTACTTC.

This clonotype was observed many times. The V call is TRBV19, the J call TRBJ1-2, with TRBD1 matching 10 bases. The CDR3 loop spans 16 amino acids. Per the germline V gene, CDR1 is LNHDA and CDR2 is SQIVND (reference sequence). The ends lost 5 bases at V and 1 base at J; junction bases unmatched: 7. The CDR3 reads CASSPRDRGNNYGYTF. The CDR3 DNA reads TGTGCCAGTAGTCCTCGGGACAGGGGTAATAACTATGGCTACACCTTC. The full variable domain, in which reference TRBV19 and TRBJ1-2 provide the parts outside the CDR3, is DGGITQSPKYLFRKEGQNVTLSCEQNLNHDAMYWYRQDPGQGLRLIYYSQIVNDFQKGDIAEGYSVSREKKESFPLTVTSAQKNPTAFYLCASSPRDRGNNYGYTFGSGTRLTVV.

In regard to this clonotype: Just one base apart from a much larger clone, this may be a read error. This chain links TRBV4-1 with TRBJ1-6, with TRBD1 matching over 11 bases. The CDR3 is 16 amino acids. CDR1 is MGHRA, CDR2 YSYEKL, per germline. As DNA, the CDR3 is TGCGCCAGCAGCCCCGGGACAGGGGGTTTTGGTTCACCCTTCCACTTT. This gives the protein CASSPGTGGFGSPFHF.

This clonotype was seen a few times. The V and J genes are TRBV6-1 and TRBJ2-5; 7 bases are shared with TRBD1. CDR3 length: 15 amino acids. Germline CDR1 reads MNHNS; CDR2 reads SASEGT. Unmatched junction bases numbered 7, after V lost 2 bases and J lost 4 bases. The CDR3 coding sequence is TGTGCCAGCAGTGAAAACAGGGGCCGGAGAGAGACCCAGTACTTC. As protein: CASSENRGRRETQYF.

The genes are TRBV7-8 and TRBJ2-7, with 10 bases that match TRBD1. The ends lost 5 bases at V and 5 bases at J; junction bases unmatched: 9. The CDR3 contains 15 residues. Germline CDR1 and CDR2: SGHVS and FQNEAQ. CDR3 sequence reads: CASSPRTGGNNEQYF. In nucleotides, the CDR3 is TGTGCCAGCAGCCCGAGGACAGGGGGAAACAACGAGCAGTACTTC.

This clonotype has at least ten counts. The rearrangement links TRBV6-1 to TRBJ1-2, with TRBD1 identical over 10 bases. CDR3 length equals 14 residues. Germline CDR1 reads MNHNS; CDR2 reads SASEGT. The trim removed 5 bases at V and 4 bases at J, leaving 4 bases unmatched. CDR3 coding DNA: TGTGCCAGCAGTCCGGGACAGGGGATCTATGGCTACACCTTC. Protein sequence: CASSPGQGIYGYTF.

This clonotype was detected only a few times. Possible read error: a much larger clone is one base away. V and J are TRBV28 and TRBJ1-1, with 9 nucleotides matching TRBD1. The V gene's germline CDR1 is MDHEN and CDR2 SYDVKM. The CDR3 is made up of 14 amino acids. For the CDR3, the DNA is TGTGCCAGCAGTTCTCCGGGACAGGGCACTGAAGCTTGCTTT. Its translation: CASSSPGQGTEACF.

At least ten counts were recorded for this clonotype. The chain uses TRBV5-1 and TRBJ1-1, with 9 positions matching TRBD1. The CDR3 length is 14 residues. The V and J ends lost 3 bases and 4 bases, in that order; junction bases with no gene match: 4. CDR1 is SGHRS and CDR2 is YFSETQ in the germline V gene. DNA of the CDR3: TGCGCCAGCAGCTGGGGGACAGGGTTCACTGAAGCTTTCTTT. Translated, it gives CASSWGTGFTEAFF.

There are many counts of this clonotype. The rearrangement links TRBV6-1 to TRBJ1-6, with D unclear. The CDR3 runs to 14 residues. V gave up 7 bases and J gave up 9 bases, with 16 bases separating them. Germline values: CDR1 MNHNS, CDR2 SASEGT. The CDR3: CASTQPPEGSPLHF. The CDR3 bases are TGTGCCAGCACCCAACCGCCAGAAGGTTCACCCCTCCACTTT.

There are many counts of this clonotype. The J gene is TRBJ2-5, the V gene TRBV11-2, with TRBD2 matching over 11 bases. The J segment lost 2 bases and the V segment lost 0 bases, leaving 2 bases of the junction unmatched. This CDR3 contains 16 residues. Germline assignment: CDR1 SGHAT and CDR2 FQNNGV. DNA for the CDR3: TGTGCCAGCAGCTTAGATCTAGCGGGGGGACAAGAGACCCAGTACTTC. As protein: CASSLDLAGGQETQYF.

The V call is TRBV15, the J call TRBJ1-6; 8 bases fit TRBD1. The CDR3 sequence is 15 residues long. CDR1 LNHNV and CDR2 YYDKDF come from the germline V gene (reference sequence). The V and J ends lost 7 bases and 8 bases, in that order; junction bases with no gene match: 10. The CDR3 is CATKSLDRVDSPLHF. In DNA, the CDR3 is TGTGCCACCAAATCATTGGACAGGGTCGATTCACCCCTCCACTTT.

J is TRBJ1-2 and V is TRBV18; no clear D. Trimming shortened V by 3 bases and J by 3 bases, and 11 bases separated the two germline ends. Germline V gene lookup returns CDR1 KGHSH and CDR2 LQKENI. This CDR3 is 14 amino acids long. CDR3 sequence (DNA): TGTGCCAGCTCACCGGGCCCCTACGACTATGGCTACACCTTC. As protein: CASSPGPYDYGYTF. Full variable domain (remainder filled in from reference TRBV18 and TRBJ1-2): NAGVMQNPRHLVRRRGQEARLRCSPMKGHSHVYWYRQLPEEGLKFMVYLQKENIIDESGMPKERFSAEFPKEGPSILRIQQVVRGDSAAYFCASSPGPYDYGYTFGSGTRLTVV.

This clonotype was counted ten times or more. The V and J genes are TRBV28 and TRBJ2-5; the D gene is possibly TRBD2 (5 bases). The CDR3 has 15 amino acids. Trimming left V 6 bases short and J 3 bases short, with 17 bases between. Germline CDR1 and CDR2: MDHEN and SYDVKM. CDR3 sequence (DNA): TGTGCCAGCAGAATCCTACAGACGGGAAAAGAGACCCAGTACTTC. Translated, it gives CASRILQTGKETQYF.

At least ten counts were recorded for this clonotype. V is TRBV6-1 and J is TRBJ1-1; D unresolved. In germline, CDR1 is MNHNS, CDR2 SASEGT. The CDR3 runs to 16 residues. V shed 6 bases and J shed 0 bases, with 17 bases lying between them. Written as DNA, the CDR3 is TGTGCCAGCAGGGCGGGCCCGATAATAATGAACACTGAAGCTTTCTTT. This codes for CASRAGPIIMNTEAFF.

There are many counts of this clonotype. V usage is TRBV7-8 and J usage is TRBJ1-6; D unclear. V was cut by 1 base and J by 0 bases, with 10 bases left in between. From germline, CDR1 is SGHVS and CDR2 FQNEAQ. The CDR3 extends over 17 amino acids. CDR3 sequence reads: CASSLGQVGSYNSPLHF. In nucleotides, the CDR3 is TGTGCCAGCAGCTTAGGTCAGGTTGGCTCCTATAATTCACCCCTCCACTTT.

The chain recombines TRBV11-1 with TRBJ2-2; 11 nucleotides line up with TRBD2. Germline V gives CDR1 SGHAT, CDR2 FQDESV (reference sequence). CDR3 length equals 18 residues. Trimming cost V 5 bases and J 2 bases; bases outside gene matches: 10. The CDR3 bases are TGTGCCAGCAGCATAAGCCGACTAGCGGGAATAAACACCGGGGAGCTGTTTTTT. As protein: CASSISRLAGINTGELFF. Full variable domain (missing parts from reference TRBV11-1 and TRBJ2-2): EAEVAQSPRYKITEKSQAVAFWCDPISGHATLYWYRQILGQGPELLVQFQDESVVDDSQLPKDRFSAERLKGVDSTLKIQPAELGDSAMYLCASSISRLAGINTGELFFGEGSRLTVL.

The genes are TRBV2 and TRBJ2-2, with a weak D call TRBD1 (5 bases). V lost 8 bases and J lost 3, with 10 bases in between. The CDR3 runs to 13 residues. Germline loops: CDR1 SNHLY, CDR2 FYNNEI. Written as DNA, the CDR3 is TGTGCCAGCTGCGACAGTTACACCGGGGAGCTGTTTTTT. Its translation: CASCDSYTGELFF.